This T cell receptor beta chain was sequenced for a study of T cells in Graves' hyperthyroidism and ophthalmopathy. From RNA transcripts, TCR beta CDR3 regions were amplified. The TCR CDR3 was amplified in a first-round RT-PCR using the HTBI primer set. TCRdb redid the calling of the multiplex PCR reads with MiXCR, one entry per CDR3 protein. The sample carries 450,000 to 550,000 distinct CDR3 sequences, roughly 25% recorded once. The CDR3 extends over 16 amino acids. J lost 1 base, V lost 5 bases, and 4 bases had no gene match. The sample holds many counts of this clonotype. This sequence originates from a woman under 40 with Graves' ophthalmopathy. The sample taken for sequencing was blood. The gene calls are TRBV12-3 or TRBV12-4 and TRBJ2-5; 13 nucleotides agree with TRBD2. The CDR3, as DNA: TGTGCCAGCAGTCCAAGACTAGCGGGGGGCCAAGAGACCCAGTACTTC. It codes for CASSPRLAGGQETQYF.